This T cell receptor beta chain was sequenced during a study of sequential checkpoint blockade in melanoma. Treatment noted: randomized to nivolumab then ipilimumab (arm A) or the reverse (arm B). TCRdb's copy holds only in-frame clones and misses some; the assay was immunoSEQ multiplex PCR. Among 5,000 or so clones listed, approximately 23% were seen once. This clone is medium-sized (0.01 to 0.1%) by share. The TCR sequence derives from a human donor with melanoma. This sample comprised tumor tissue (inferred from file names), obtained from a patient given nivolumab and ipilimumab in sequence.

The CDR3 DNA is TGTGCCAGCAGATCATGGACAGACCTTGGCTATGGCTACACCTTC. Translating gives CASRSWTDLGYGYTF. The V gene is TRBV11-3, the J gene TRBJ1-2; TRBD1 is a possible D gene (6 bases). There are 15 residues in the CDR3. V was pared by 6 bases and J by 4 bases, with 18 bases between. In germline, CDR1 is SGHNT, CDR2 YENEEA.